Listed below are T cell receptor beta chains from one sample, sequenced in a study of regulatory T cells in long-lasting Graves disease. MiXCR, applied by TCRdb to the multiplex PCR reads, yields one record per CDR3 protein. The sample has 680,000 or so distinct CDR3 sequences, approximately 15% seen once; the top ten hold about 20%. A further study also used this sample, focusing on T cells in Graves' hyperthyroidism and ophthalmopathy.

Sequenced here: peripheral blood mononuclear cells (PBMCs), sampled at new diagnosis, from a patient treated with antithyroid drugs. Receptors were obtained from a woman aged 30 to 39 with Graves disease. CDR3s include the opening cysteine and the closing phenylalanine or tryptophan. A D gene is named only where the DNA matches it firmly. Only some rows state a clone size, as once, few, many or a class for expanded clones.

TRBJ2-1	TRBV18	TRBD2	-	TGTGCCAGCTCACTACGAGACGCCGGGACTAGCGGAGCTACACCGGATGAGCAGTTCTTC	CASSLRDAGTSGATPDEQFF
TRBJ2-7	TRBV5-1	-	-	TGCGCCAGCAGCTTGGCCGGAAAGGCTACCGCAACCTACGAGCAGTACTTC	CASSLAGKATATYEQYF
TRBJ1-5	TRBV7-9	-	-	TGTGCCAGCAGCTTGGCGGGAAACAATCAGCCCCAGCATTTT	CASSLAGNNQPQHF
TRBJ1-6	TRBV28	-	-	TGTGCCAGCACTTGGGCCTATCAGACACCCCTCCACTTT	CASTWAYQTPLHF
TRBJ1-5	TRBV5-5	TRBD1	many	TGTGCCAGCAGCAAAGGGACAGTTAATAGCAATCAGCCCCAGCATTTT	CASSKGTVNSNQPQHF
TRBJ1-1	TRBV3-1	-	many	TGTGCCAGCAGCCAACCAGACACCAGGGCTGAAGCTTTCTTT	CASSQPDTRAEAFF
TRBJ1-2	TRBV2	TRBD1	many	TGTGCCAGCAGTGACGAAGGGACAGGGAGAGGCTACACCTTC	CASSDEGTGRGYTF
TRBJ2-1	TRBV5-1	-	many	TGCGCCAGCAGCTTGGAGATCTCAGGGGGGGAGCAGTTCTTC	CASSLEISGGEQFF
TRBJ1-2	TRBV4-1	-	few	TGCGCCAGCAGCCAAGCGTCCGGTAGTGGCTATATTGGCTACACCTTC	CASSQASGSGYIGYTF
TRBJ2-7	TRBV27	-	many	TGTGCCAGCAGTTTAAGTATCGCCACCAGGGATTACGAGCAGTACTTC	CASSLSIATRDYEQYF
TRBJ2-2	TRBV28	-	many	TGTGCCAGCAGTTTGGCAGAACCCTCGAACACCGGGGAGCTGTTTTTT	CASSLAEPSNTGELFF
TRBJ2-1	TRBV6-2/TRBV6-3	TRBD2	few	TGTGCCAGCAGTTCCTTAACTAGCGGAACCTACAATGAGCAGTTCTTC	CASSSLTSGTYNEQFF
TRBJ1-2	TRBV7-2	TRBD1	-	TGTGCCAGCAGCAAAGACAGGGGCGGCTACACCTTC	CASSKDRGGYTF
TRBJ1-5	TRBV11-3	-	few	TGTGCCAGCAGCTTAGTTTATTATCCTCCGGGCAATCAGCCCCAGCATTTT	CASSLVYYPPGNQPQHF
TRBJ1-2	TRBV3-1	-	few	TGTGCCAGCAGTCTGGACGGTAATTGGGGCTACACCTTC	CASSLDGNWGYTF
TRBJ1-1	TRBV11-2	-	many	TGTGCCAGCAGCCTCCAGACACCTCTACTCTCTGAAGCTTTCTTT	CASSLQTPLLSEAFF
TRBJ1-6	TRBV6-2/TRBV6-3	-	few	TGTGCCAGCAGTTACCCACGGATTAATTCACCCCTCCACTTT	CASSYPRINSPLHF
TRBJ1-5	TRBV7-9	TRBD1	many	TGTGCCAGCAGCGAAGACGGGACAGGTAATCAGCCCCAGCATTTT	CASSEDGTGNQPQHF
TRBJ2-5	TRBV29-1	TRBD2	few	TGCAGCGTGGCTAAACTAGCGGGAGGAGAAGAGACCCAGTACTTC	CSVAKLAGGEETQYF
TRBJ2-5	TRBV28	-	many	TGTGCCAGCAGTTTTGGGGAAGAGACCCAGTACTTC	CASSFGEETQYF
TRBJ2-2	TRBV5-1	TRBD1	many	TGCGCCAGCAGCTTAACCCCACAGGGGACGAACACCGGGGAGCTGTTTTTT	CASSLTPQGTNTGELFF